This T cell receptor (beta chain) came from a study of OX40 agonist ivuxolimab in advanced cancers. Study summary: Patients were infused with ivuxolimab every 2 weeks at 0.01 to 10 mg/kg. Partial responses were recorded for three patients, including one with hepatocellular carcinoma and two with cutaneous melanoma.

Study-wide points: By week 6 at 0.1 to 3.0 mg/kg, blood CD4+ and CD8+ T cells had expanded clonally.

Autoimmune disease history or systemic immunosuppression barred patients. Trimming shortened V by 3 bases and J by 0 bases, and 18 bases separated the two germline ends. The CDR3 covers 17 residues. Germline V gives CDR1 SGDLS, CDR2 YYNGEE. Some clones are missing from TCRdb's copy, which holds only in-frame ones; the method was immunoSEQ multiplex PCR. The sample consists of more than 45,000 clones, 84% of them appearing once. Details on this clone: Its target is unknown.

The sequencing used CD4+ or CD8+ T cells sorted from blood, collected in a trial of the OX40 agonist ivuxolimab. The sequence derives from an adult with an advanced solid tumor such as melanoma, head and neck, liver or kidney cancer. The chain uses TRBV9 and TRBJ1-1; perhaps TRBD1 as D (5 bases). Here the CDR3 reads CASSGGGFEGMNTEAFF. CDR3 bases: TGTGCCAGCAGCGGAGGCGGGTTCGAGGGGATGAACACTGAAGCTTTCTTT.